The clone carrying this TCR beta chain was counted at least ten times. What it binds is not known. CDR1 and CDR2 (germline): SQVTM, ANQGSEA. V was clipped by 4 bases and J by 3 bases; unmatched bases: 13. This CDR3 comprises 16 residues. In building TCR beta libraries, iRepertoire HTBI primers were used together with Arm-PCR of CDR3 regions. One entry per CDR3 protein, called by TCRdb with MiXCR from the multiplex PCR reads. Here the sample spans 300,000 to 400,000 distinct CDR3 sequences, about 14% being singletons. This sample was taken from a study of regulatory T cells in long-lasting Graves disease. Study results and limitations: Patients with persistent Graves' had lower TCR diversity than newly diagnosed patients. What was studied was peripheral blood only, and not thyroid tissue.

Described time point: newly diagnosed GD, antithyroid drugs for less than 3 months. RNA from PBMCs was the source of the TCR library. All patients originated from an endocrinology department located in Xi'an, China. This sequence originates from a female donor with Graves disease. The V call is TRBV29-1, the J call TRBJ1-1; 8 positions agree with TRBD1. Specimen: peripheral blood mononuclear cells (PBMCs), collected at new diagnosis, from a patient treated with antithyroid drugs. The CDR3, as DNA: TGCAGCGTTGTTCGTCGCAGGGGGCGCGGGGACACTGAAGCTTTCTTT. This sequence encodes CSVVRRRGRGDTEAFF.